This T cell receptor beta chain was observed in a study of blood T cells in healthy people across ages. General study results and limits: While age rose, TCR beta diversity per million T cells dropped in a roughly linear way.

Trimming removed 6 bases from V and 3 bases from J; junction bases left unmatched: 5. The length of the CDR3 is 13 residues. CDR1 and CDR2 (germline): SQVTM, ANQGSEA. This clonotype was counted ten times or more. Its cognate antigen is unknown. A second about 6 to 12 cycle PCR used barcoded and J-beta primers. TCRdb processed the 5' RACE reads anew with MiXCR; each CDR3 protein has one entry. Among around 870,000 distinct CDR3 sequences listed, around 30% were seen once. The sequenced sample consisted of blood. The chain employs TRBV29-1 and TRBJ1-2; 9 bases are shared with TRBD1. This TCR was recovered from a woman older than 75 in good health. The CDR3 sequence is CSVYRGPDYGYTF. CDR3 DNA sequence: TGCAGCGTGTACAGGGGGCCGGACTATGGCTACACCTTC.